A selection of T cell receptor beta chains follows, all from one sample in a study of blood T cell repertoires in COVID-19. Some clones are missing from TCRdb's copy, which holds only in-frame ones; the method was immunoSEQ multiplex PCR. The data contain fewer than 250,000 clones, around 85% of them singletons. Source material: PBMCs or T cells enriched from blood (not recorded which). The receptors here all came from a woman in her thirties who had recovered from COVID-19. CDR3s include the opening cysteine and the closing phenylalanine or tryptophan. The order of the fields is clone size, D gene, V gene, J gene, CDR3 DNA, CDR3 protein. The D gene is left open where the match is weak. Size values are once, few and many counts, or a class for expanded clones, and some rows have none.

.,TRBD2,TRBV2,TRBJ2-6,TGTGCCAGCAGTAAAAGGACTAGCGGGAGGACCAATATTCCCTCTGGGGCCAACGTCCTGACTTTC,CASSKRTSGRTNIPSGANVLTF
.,TRBD1,TRBV9,TRBJ2-7,TGTGCCAGCAGCGCCACCGGGACAGGGGGCTACGAGCAGTACTTC,CASSATGTGGYEQYF
once,.,TRBV6-5,TRBJ2-7,TGTGCCAGCGGCTTAGAGCGAATTTACGAGCAGTACTTC,CASGLERIYEQYF
.,TRBD2,TRBV5-1,TRBJ2-3,TGCGCCAGCAGCTTGGCCCCTAGCGGGGGGGCCACAGATACGCAGTATTTT,CASSLAPSGGATDTQYF
few,.,TRBV3-1/TRBV3-2,TRBJ2-7,TGTGCCAGCAGCCAAGTATCGTACTCCTACGAGCAGTACTTC,CASSQVSYSYEQYF
.,.,TRBV7-3,TRBJ2-3,TGTGCCAGCAGCTTAATCGGGAGCACAGATACGCAGTATTTT,CASSLIGSTDTQYF
.,TRBD1,TRBV28,TRBJ2-1,TGTGCCAGCAGTCTCAGGACAGGGGACCCCCTCTTCTACAATGAGCAGTTCTTC,CASSLRTGDPLFYNEQFF
.,.,TRBV20-1,TRBJ2-5,TGCAGTGCTACGACAGAAGAGACCCAGTACTTC,CSATTEETQYF
.,.,TRBV28,TRBJ1-2,TGTGCCAGCACTCTCTCAGTGAGGGAAGGCTATGGCTACACCTTC,CASTLSVREGYGYTF
.,.,TRBV7-8,TRBJ1-6,TGTGCCAGCAGCTCTTACAGGGTAGGGAATTCACCCCTCCACTTT,CASSSYRVGNSPLHF
once,.,TRBV28,TRBJ1-4,TGTGCCAGCAGTTCCCCTTCAGGGGCAACTAATGAAAAACTGTTTTTT,CASSSPSGATNEKLFF
.,TRBD1,TRBV19,TRBJ2-7,TGTGCCAGTAGTGCTACAGGGGCGAACTACGAGCAGTACTTC,CASSATGANYEQYF
.,.,TRBV2,TRBJ1-1,TGTGCCAGCAGGGAATGGGCGAACACTGAAGCTTTCTTT,CASREWANTEAFF
.,TRBD1,TRBV7-9,TRBJ1-4,TGTGCCAGCAGCAGAAACCCGACAGGGATTGATGAAAAACTGTTTTTT,CASSRNPTGIDEKLFF
.,TRBD2,TRBV2,TRBJ2-3,TGTGCCAATCAGCGGGAGGGCCGGTTAGATACGCAGTATTTT,CANQREGRLDTQYF
once,.,TRBV2,TRBJ1-2,TGTGCCAGCAGTGTCGGAGTCGATGGCTACACCTTC,CASSVGVDGYTF
.,.,TRBV19,TRBJ1-2,TGTGCCAGTAGTATAGAAGCATATAACTATGGCTACACCTTC,CASSIEAYNYGYTF
.,.,TRBV11-2,TRBJ2-2,TGTGCCAGCAGCTTAAGATGGCGGGGGAACACCGGGGAGCTGTTTTTT,CASSLRWRGNTGELFF
.,TRBD1,TRBV7-2,TRBJ2-4,TGTGCCAGCAGCTATCGGACAGGAAAAAACATTCAGTACTTC,CASSYRTGKNIQYF
once,.,TRBV2,TRBJ2-1,TGTGCCAGCAGTGAGGGGAGACTAGGGGCGGGTGAGCAGTTCTTC,CASSEGRLGAGEQFF
.,TRBD2,TRBV28,TRBJ2-7,TGTGCCAGCAGCCCGGGAGGACGGGCCTACGAGCAGTACTTC,CASSPGGRAYEQYF
.,.,TRBV24-1,TRBJ2-4,TGTGCCACCAGTGATCGAACAGGGTCTAAACAGTACTTC,CATSDRTGSKQYF
once,TRBD1,TRBV5-6,TRBJ2-3,TGTGCCAGCAGCTCGCCGGACAGGGCAGCAGGTACGCAGTATTTT,CASSSPDRAAGTQYF
.,TRBD1,TRBV5-1,TRBJ1-6,TGCGCCAGCAGCAGGGACAGGGGCAATTCACCCCTCCACTTT,CASSRDRGNSPLHF
.,.,TRBV5-6,TRBJ1-6,TGTGCCAGCAGCGCCGGGTTCTCCTATAATTCACCCCTCCACTTT,CASSAGFSYNSPLHF
.,TRBD1,TRBV12-3/TRBV12-4,TRBJ2-1,TGTGCCAGCAATGCAGGGGGAATTTGGCAGTTCTTC,CASNAGGIWQFF
few,.,TRBV11-1,TRBJ1-1,TGTGCCAGCAGCTTACAGGGTGGGGGGACTGAAGCTTTCTTT,CASSLQGGGTEAFF
.,.,TRBV5-8,TRBJ2-6,TGTGCCAGCAGCCTGTTCACGGGGTCCTCTGGGGCCAACGTCCTGACTTTC,CASSLFTGSSGANVLTF
.,.,TRBV18,TRBJ2-4,TGTGCCAGCTCACCACAAAGGGGGGGAGACATTCAGTACTTC,CASSPQRGGDIQYF
.,.,TRBV10-1,TRBJ1-1,TGCGCCAGCAGTGAGTCCCCCGGAGGGGACACTGAAGCTTTCTTT,CASSESPGGDTEAFF
once,TRBD1,TRBV6-5,TRBJ1-6,TGTGCCAGCAGTTACTCCGGGACAGCAAAGGAACCCCTCCACTTT,CASSYSGTAKEPLHF
.,TRBD1,TRBV29-1,TRBJ1-6,TGCAGCGTAAAAGACAGGGGCGGTAATTCACCCCTCCACTTT,CSVKDRGGNSPLHF
.,TRBD2,TRBV28,TRBJ2-1,TGTGCCAGCAGTTCCCTAGCGGGTCCTTACAATGAGCAGTTCTTC,CASSSLAGPYNEQFF
.,.,TRBV19,TRBJ1-2,TGTGCCAGTAGTATTCAACAGGGAAGTGGCTACACCTTC,CASSIQQGSGYTF
.,.,TRBV11-3,TRBJ1-1,TGTGCCAGCAGCTTAGATGGGACAACCAACACTGAAGCTTTCTTT,CASSLDGTTNTEAFF
.,TRBD1,TRBV19,TRBJ1-4,TGTGCCAGTAGTATCGGCAGGGGGGACGAAAAACTGTTTTTT,CASSIGRGDEKLFF
once,.,TRBV7-3,TRBJ2-1,TGTGCCAGCAGCTTAGACCTGCGAGGCGACCATGAGCAGTTCTTC,CASSLDLRGDHEQFF
.,TRBD2,TRBV29-1,TRBJ2-7,TGCAGCGCCGGGACTAGGCTTTACGAGCAGTACTTC,CSAGTRLYEQYF
.,.,TRBV18,TRBJ1-1,TGTGCCAGCTCTAACATCCCGGGGGGATTGGACACTGAAGCTTTCTTT,CASSNIPGGLDTEAFF
.,.,TRBV3-1/TRBV3-2,TRBJ2-3,TGTGCCAGCAGCCAAGGGCAGGAGGTAGATACGCAGTATTTT,CASSQGQEVDTQYF
once,TRBD1,TRBV5-1,TRBJ1-4,TGCGCCAGCAGCTTGGCAGGGGGTGTTGAAAAACTGTTTTTT,CASSLAGGVEKLFF
once,TRBD1,TRBV2,TRBJ1-5,TGTGCCAGCAGGACGGACAGGGAAAATCAGCCCCAGCATTTT,CASRTDRENQPQHF
.,.,TRBV21-1,TRBJ1-4,TGTGCCAGCAGCAAAGAGGATTTGGACAGGGGGGAAAAACTGTTTTTT,CASSKEDLDRGEKLFF
.,.,TRBV5-6,TRBJ1-1,TGTGCCAGCAGCTTGACAGGGCCCCGCATGAACACTGAAGCTTTCTTT,CASSLTGPRMNTEAFF
.,.,TRBV11-2,TRBJ2-1,TGTGCCAGCAGCTTAGCGAGCTCCTACAATGAGCAGTTCTTC,CASSLASSYNEQFF
.,.,TRBV27,TRBJ2-6,TGTGCCAGCAGTTTATATGGGGCCCCTGGGGCCAACGTCCTGACTTTC,CASSLYGAPGANVLTF
few,.,TRBV24-1,TRBJ1-5,TGTGCCACCAGTGATCCGGGTCCCTCAAATCAGCCCCAGCATTTT,CATSDPGPSNQPQHF
.,.,TRBV20-1,TRBJ1-1,TGCAGTGCTAGAGATTCAACTGAAGCTTTCTTT,CSARDSTEAFF
few,.,TRBV5-1,TRBJ1-1,TGCGCCAGCAGCTTAATCCGGGACATCACTGAAGCTTTCTTT,CASSLIRDITEAFF
few,.,TRBV10-2,TRBJ1-1,TGCGCCAGCAGTCACAGGAACACTGAAGCTTTCTTT,CASSHRNTEAFF
.,TRBD1,TRBV15,TRBJ1-2,TGTGCCACCAGCAGAGCGGGACAGGCCAGGGGCTACACCTTC,CATSRAGQARGYTF
.,TRBD2,TRBV9,TRBJ2-1,TGTGCCAGCAGCGGCCAGACTAGCGGGCGAGGAAGCTCCTACAATGAGCAGTTCTTC,CASSGQTSGRGSSYNEQFF
.,.,TRBV2,TRBJ1-2,TGTGCCAGCAGTGTAGGTGCGGGACATGGCTACACCTTC,CASSVGAGHGYTF
.,TRBD2,TRBV11-3,TRBJ2-1,TGTGCCAGCAGCTTAGGGACAGTAGCGGGGGGCTACAATGAGCAGTTCTTC,CASSLGTVAGGYNEQFF
.,TRBD1,TRBV11-2,TRBJ1-1,TGTGCCAGCAGCTTGGGACAGGGTGGCACTGAAGCTTTCTTT,CASSLGQGGTEAFF
.,TRBD2,TRBV3-1/TRBV3-2,TRBJ2-1,TGTGCCAGCAGCCGCGGGAGCGGACACAATGAGCAGTTCTTC,CASSRGSGHNEQFF
.,TRBD1,TRBV5-1,TRBJ1-4,TGCGCCAGCAGCCTCCGACCGGGACAGGGAAATGAAAAACTGTTTTTT,CASSLRPGQGNEKLFF
.,.,TRBV2,TRBJ1-1,TGTGCCAGCATCCGAGGGTTAGGGCCGAACACTGAAGCTTTCTTT,CASIRGLGPNTEAFF
.,TRBD1,TRBV2,TRBJ2-6,TGTGCCAGCAGTGGACAGGGATGGCCGGGATCTGGGGCCAACGTCCTGACTTTC,CASSGQGWPGSGANVLTF
.,.,TRBV28,TRBJ1-6,TGTGCCAGCAGCCCCCAAGGCCCGGGCTCCTATAATTCACCCCTCCACTTT,CASSPQGPGSYNSPLHF